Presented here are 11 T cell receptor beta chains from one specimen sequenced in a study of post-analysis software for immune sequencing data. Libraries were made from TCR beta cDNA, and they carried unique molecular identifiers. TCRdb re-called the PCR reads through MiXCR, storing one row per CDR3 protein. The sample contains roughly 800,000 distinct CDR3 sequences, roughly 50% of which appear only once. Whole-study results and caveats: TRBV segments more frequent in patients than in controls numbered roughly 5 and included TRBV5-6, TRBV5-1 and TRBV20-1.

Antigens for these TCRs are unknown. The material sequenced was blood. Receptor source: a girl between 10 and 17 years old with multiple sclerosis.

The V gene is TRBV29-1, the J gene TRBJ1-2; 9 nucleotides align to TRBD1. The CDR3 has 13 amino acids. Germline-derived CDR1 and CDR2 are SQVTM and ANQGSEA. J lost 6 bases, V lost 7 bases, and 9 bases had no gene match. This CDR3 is CSATGGVGHGYTF. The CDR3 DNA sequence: TGCAGCGCTACAGGGGGCGTAGGCCATGGCTACACCTTC.

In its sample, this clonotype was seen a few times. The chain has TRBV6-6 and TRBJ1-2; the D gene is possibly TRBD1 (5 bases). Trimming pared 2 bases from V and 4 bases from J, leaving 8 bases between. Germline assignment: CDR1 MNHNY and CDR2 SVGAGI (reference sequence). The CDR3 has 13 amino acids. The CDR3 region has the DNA TGTGCCAGCAGTTACGACGGGACCTATGGCTACACCTTC. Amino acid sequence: CASSYDGTYGYTF.

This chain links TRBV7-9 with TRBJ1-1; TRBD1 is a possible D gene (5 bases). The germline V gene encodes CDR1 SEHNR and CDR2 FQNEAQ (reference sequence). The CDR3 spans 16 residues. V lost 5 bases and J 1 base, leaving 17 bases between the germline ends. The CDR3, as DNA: TGTGCCAGCAGCCCCTCTGGGATCGGGGCGAACACTGAAGCTTTCTTT. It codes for CASSPSGIGANTEAFF.

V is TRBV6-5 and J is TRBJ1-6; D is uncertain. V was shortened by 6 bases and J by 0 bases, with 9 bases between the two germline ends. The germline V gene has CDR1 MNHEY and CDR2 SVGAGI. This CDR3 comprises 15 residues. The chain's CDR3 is CASSPASSYNSPLHF. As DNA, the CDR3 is TGTGCCAGCAGCCCTGCATCCTCCTATAATTCACCCCTCCACTTT.

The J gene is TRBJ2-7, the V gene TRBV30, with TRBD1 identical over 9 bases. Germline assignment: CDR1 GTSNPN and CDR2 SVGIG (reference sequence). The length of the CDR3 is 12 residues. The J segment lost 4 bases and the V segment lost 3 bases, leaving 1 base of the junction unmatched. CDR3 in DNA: TGTGCCTGGAGCGGGACAGGGTACGAGCAGTACTTC. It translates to CAWSGTGYEQYF.

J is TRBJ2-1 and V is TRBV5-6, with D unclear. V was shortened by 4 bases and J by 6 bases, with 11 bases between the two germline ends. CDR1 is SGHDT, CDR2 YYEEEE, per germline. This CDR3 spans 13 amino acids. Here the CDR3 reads CASSPVGSNEQFF. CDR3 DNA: TGTGCCAGCAGCCCGGTTGGCTCCAATGAGCAGTTCTTC.

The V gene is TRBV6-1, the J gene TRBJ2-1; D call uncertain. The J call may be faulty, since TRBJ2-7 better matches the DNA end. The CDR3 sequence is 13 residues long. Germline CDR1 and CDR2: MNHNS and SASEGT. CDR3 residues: CASSMETPYEQYF. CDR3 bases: TGTGCCAGCAGTATGGAGACCCCCTACGAGCAGTACTTC.

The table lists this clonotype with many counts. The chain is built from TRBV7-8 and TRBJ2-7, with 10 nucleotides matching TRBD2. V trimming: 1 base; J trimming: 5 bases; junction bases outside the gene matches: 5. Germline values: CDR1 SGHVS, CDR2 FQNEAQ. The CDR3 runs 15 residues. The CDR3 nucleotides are TGTGCCAGCAGCTTAGATGGGCTAGCGGGAGACGAGCAGTACTTC. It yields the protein CASSLDGLAGDEQYF.

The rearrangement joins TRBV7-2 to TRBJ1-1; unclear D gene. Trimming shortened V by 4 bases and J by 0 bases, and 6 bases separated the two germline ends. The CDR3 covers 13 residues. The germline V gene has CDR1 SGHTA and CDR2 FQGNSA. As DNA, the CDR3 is TGTGCCAGCAGCTATGTCATGAACACTGAAGCTTTCTTT. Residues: CASSYVMNTEAFF.

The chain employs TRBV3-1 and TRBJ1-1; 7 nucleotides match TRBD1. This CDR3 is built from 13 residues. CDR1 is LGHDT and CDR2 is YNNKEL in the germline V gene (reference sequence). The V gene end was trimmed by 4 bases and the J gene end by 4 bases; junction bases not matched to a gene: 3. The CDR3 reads CASSPEGATEAFF. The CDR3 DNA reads TGTGCCAGCAGCCCGGAGGGGGCCACTGAAGCTTTCTTT.

CDR3 coding DNA: TGTGCCAGCAGTTACCATTCGCGCGGTTGGGGTCCCTACGAGCAGTACTTC. It yields the protein CASSYHSRGWGPYEQYF. The chain has TRBV6-5 and TRBJ2-4; D unresolved. Matching the DNA end better, TRBJ2-7 makes the J call doubtful. The CDR3 is made up of 17 amino acids. The germline gives CDR1 MNHEY, CDR2 SVGAGI.